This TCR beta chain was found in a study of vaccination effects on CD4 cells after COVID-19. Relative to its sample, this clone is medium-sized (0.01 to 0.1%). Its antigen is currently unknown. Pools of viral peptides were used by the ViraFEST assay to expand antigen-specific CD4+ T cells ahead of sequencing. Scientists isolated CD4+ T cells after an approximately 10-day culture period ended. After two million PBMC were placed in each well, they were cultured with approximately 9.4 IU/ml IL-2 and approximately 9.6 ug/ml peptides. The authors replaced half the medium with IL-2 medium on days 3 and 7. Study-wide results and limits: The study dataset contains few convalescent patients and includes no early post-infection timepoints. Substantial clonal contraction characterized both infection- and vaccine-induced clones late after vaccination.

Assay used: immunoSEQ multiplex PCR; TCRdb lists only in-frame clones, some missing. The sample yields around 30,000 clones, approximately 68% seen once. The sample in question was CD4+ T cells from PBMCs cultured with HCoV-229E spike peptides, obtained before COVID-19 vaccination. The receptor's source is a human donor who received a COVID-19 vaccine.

CDR3 region: CASSMLDNSYGYTF. In nucleotides, the CDR3 is TGTGCCAGTAGTATGTTGGATAATAGCTATGGCTACACCTTC. V is TRBV19 and J is TRBJ1-2; D is unclear. The CDR3 runs 14 residues. With 3 bases removed from V and 4 bases from J, the gap between germline ends came to 12 bases. Per germline, CDR1 LNHDA and CDR2 SQIVND (reference sequence).